This T cell receptor beta chain is from a study of cytomegalovirus exposure and HLA in healthy donors. Profiling relied on immunoSEQ multiplex PCR, and the TCRdb table lists in-frame clones only, not all of them. The sample yields around 300,000 clones, approximately 86% seen once. The V end lost 5 bases, the J end lost 6 bases, and 17 bases lay between the germline ends. The CDR3 is 15 residues long. Per the germline V gene, CDR1 is LNHNV and CDR2 is YYDKDF (reference sequence). Sequencing was done on a sample of PBMCs. V is TRBV15 and J is TRBJ1-5; D might be TRBD1 (5 bases). This sequence was found in a man aged 25 to 40 in good health and CMV-seronegative. The CDR3 DNA reads as TGTGCCACCAGCGTAGGGGTCGGGGAGGGTCAGCCCCAGCATTTT. This translates into CATSVGVGEGQPQHF.